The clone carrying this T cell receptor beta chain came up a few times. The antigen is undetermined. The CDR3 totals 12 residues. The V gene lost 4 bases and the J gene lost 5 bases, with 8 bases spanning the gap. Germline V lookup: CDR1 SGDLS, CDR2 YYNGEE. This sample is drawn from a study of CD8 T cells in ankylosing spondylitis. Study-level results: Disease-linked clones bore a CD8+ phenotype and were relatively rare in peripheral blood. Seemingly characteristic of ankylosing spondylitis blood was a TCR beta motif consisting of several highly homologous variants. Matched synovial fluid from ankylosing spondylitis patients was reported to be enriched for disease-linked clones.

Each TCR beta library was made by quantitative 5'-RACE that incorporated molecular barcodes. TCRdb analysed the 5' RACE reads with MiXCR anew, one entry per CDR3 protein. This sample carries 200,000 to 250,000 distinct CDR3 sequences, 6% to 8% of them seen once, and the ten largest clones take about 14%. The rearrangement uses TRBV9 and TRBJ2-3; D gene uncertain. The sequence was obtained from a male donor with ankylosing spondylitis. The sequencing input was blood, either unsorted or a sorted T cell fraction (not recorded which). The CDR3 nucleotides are TGTGCCAGCAGCCTCCGCGAAGATACGCAGTATTTT. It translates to CASSLREDTQYF.